One and the same sample provided the 26 T cell receptor beta chains below, sequenced in a study of blood T cell repertoires in COVID-19. Clones were sequenced by immunoSEQ multiplex PCR, and TCRdb holds only the in-frame ones, with some missing. The repertoire holds over 200,000 clones, roughly 90% seen once, with about 2.2% in the top ten. Sequencing was performed on peripheral blood. Source of these receptors: a man under 40 who had recovered from COVID-19.

The V and J genes are TRBV19 and TRBJ1-3; TRBD1 agrees at 7 bases. V was clipped by 5 bases and J by 0 bases; unmatched bases: 7. The CDR3 sequence is 16 residues long. Germline CDR1 reads LNHDA; CDR2 reads SQIVND (reference sequence). Here the CDR3 DNA reads TGTGCCAGTAGTCCAAGACAGGGCGTCTCTGGAAACACCATATATTTT. This translates into CASSPRQGVSGNTIYF.

V is TRBV14 and J is TRBJ2-7; no clear D gene. The CDR3 sequence is 12 residues long. Germline V gene lookup returns CDR1 SGHDN and CDR2 FVKESK. V was clipped by 4 bases and J by 0 bases, with 4 bases between them. The CDR3 region has the DNA TGTGCCAGCAGCCCGAGCTCCTACGAGCAGTACTTC. The encoded protein is CASSPSSYEQYF.

V usage is TRBV29-1 and J usage is TRBJ2-7; 9 nucleotides match TRBD1. The CDR3 spans 16 residues. The junction had 17 bases not matched to a gene; V was cut back by 7 bases and J by 4 bases. Germline V lookup: CDR1 SQVTM, CDR2 ANQGSEA. The CDR3 sequence: CSAWILGGTGMYEQYF. The CDR3 nucleotides read TGCAGCGCCTGGATCCTTGGAGGGACAGGGATGTACGAGCAGTACTTC.

The chain recombines TRBV19 with TRBJ2-5; 8 bases map to TRBD1. Germline V gene lookup returns CDR1 LNHDA and CDR2 SQIVND (reference sequence). V lost 3 bases, J lost 3 bases, and 9 bases stayed unmatched. This CDR3 comprises 16 residues. The CDR3 sequence: CASSISTRGREETQYF. CDR3 bases: TGTGCCAGTAGTATTTCTACCAGGGGGCGGGAAGAGACCCAGTACTTC.

The CDR3 is CASSQSSAWLYYEQYF. The CDR3 bases are TGCGCCAGCAGCCAATCGAGCGCGTGGCTCTACTACGAGCAGTACTTC. The V call is TRBV4-1, the J call TRBJ2-7; D is unresolved. Germline V gene lookup returns CDR1 MGHRA and CDR2 YSYEKL. The length of the CDR3 is 16 residues. Trimming cost V 2 bases and J 3 bases, with 17 bases left between them.

The chain joins TRBV9 to TRBJ2-7; D possibly corresponds to TRBD1 (5 bases). This CDR3 is 14 amino acids long. Trimming took off 2 bases at V and 1 base at J, with 10 bases between the two ends. Germline loops: CDR1 SGDLS, CDR2 YYNGEE. CDR3 nucleotides: TGTGCCAGCAGCGTCACAGGTGTTTCCTACGAGCAGTACTTC. As protein: CASSVTGVSYEQYF.

V is TRBV6-4 and J is TRBJ2-1; D might be TRBD2 (6 bases). Germline V CDR1 and CDR2: MRHNA, SNTAGT. Trimming left V 3 bases short and J 3 bases short, with 18 bases between. The CDR3 is 17 residues long. The CDR3 DNA reads TGTGCCAGCAGTGAGGCGCCCGGGACTTCGGGCTACAATGAGCAGTTCTTC. Translated: CASSEAPGTSGYNEQFF.

The chain recombines TRBV4-1 with TRBJ1-2; D is unclear. The V gene lost 4 bases and the J gene lost 6 bases, with 15 bases spanning the gap. Germline V CDR1 and CDR2: MGHRA, YSYEKL. The CDR3 is 14 amino acids. DNA for the CDR3: TGCGCCAGCAGCCTCGGGGAGGGCGTGAATGGCTACACCTTC. It specifies CASSLGEGVNGYTF.

The chain carries TRBV10-3 and TRBJ2-3; a possible D gene is TRBD2 (6 bases). This CDR3 comprises 18 residues. Germline-derived CDR1 and CDR2 are ENHRY and SYGVKD. Trimming removed 0 bases at V and 0 bases at J, with 16 bases between. This CDR3 reads CAISESMSGLTSTDTQYF. The CDR3 coding sequence is TGTGCCATCAGTGAGTCGATGAGCGGGCTAACTAGCACAGATACGCAGTATTTT.

The V gene is TRBV19, the J gene TRBJ1-1; 11 bases line up with TRBD1. Germline CDR1 is LNHDA and CDR2 is SQIVND (reference sequence). This CDR3 region has 14 residues. V shed 5 bases, J shed 5 bases, and the junction held 4 bases outside the gene matches. CDR3 sequence: CASSYGTGGTEAFF. The CDR3, as DNA: TGTGCCAGTAGTTACGGGACAGGGGGAACTGAAGCTTTCTTT. Variable domain in full (rest from reference TRBV19 and TRBJ1-1): DGGITQSPKYLFRKEGQNVTLSCEQNLNHDAMYWYRQDPGQGLRLIYYSQIVNDFQKGDIAEGYSVSREKKESFPLTVTSAQKNPTAFYLCASSYGTGGTEAFFGQGTRLTVV.

V gene TRBV7-9 combines with J gene TRBJ2-1, with 8 positions matching TRBD2. V shed 7 bases, J shed 3 bases, and the junction held 17 bases outside the gene matches. CDR1 and CDR2 (germline): SEHNR, FQNEAQ (reference sequence). The CDR3 runs 18 residues. The CDR3 bases are TGTGCCAGCACCACGAGGGGTGGGATGGGGACTAGCTACAATGAGCAGTTCTTC. Residues: CASTTRGGMGTSYNEQFF.

The count of this clone is one. The chain recombines TRBV7-7 with TRBJ2-6; the D gene is possibly TRBD1 (6 bases). The CDR3 contains 15 residues. V was pared by 5 bases and J by 4 bases, with 12 bases between. Germline lookup yields CDR1 SSHAT and CDR2 FNYEAQ (reference sequence). The CDR3 sequence is CASSPQGFGANVLTF. The CDR3 nucleotides read TGTGCCAGCAGCCCGCAGGGGTTCGGGGCCAACGTCCTGACTTTC.

The chain combines TRBV7-2 with TRBJ2-1; unclear D gene. The CDR3 runs to 14 residues. Germline loops: CDR1 SGHTA, CDR2 FQGNSA. Between the trimmed V and J ends, which lost 0 bases and 7 bases, there was a span of 10 bases. Written as DNA, the CDR3 is TGTGCCAGCAGCTTAGCTCTTCCAGGTAATGAGCAGTTCTTC. Protein product: CASSLALPGNEQFF.

The chain is built from TRBV7-9 and TRBJ2-7; possibly TRBD2 for D (5 bases). CDR1 is SEHNR, CDR2 FQNEAQ, per germline (reference sequence). This CDR3 is built from 14 residues. V was pared by 5 bases and J by 3 bases, with 14 bases between. CDR3 sequence: CASSNAGIYYEQYF. DNA for the CDR3: TGTGCCAGCAGCAACGCCGGGATTTACTACGAGCAGTACTTC.

The gene calls are TRBV3-1 (or the pseudogene TRBV3-2) and TRBJ2-1; 9 positions match TRBD2. The germline V gene encodes CDR1 LGHDT and CDR2 YNNKEL (reference sequence). CDR3 length: 17 amino acids. With 3 bases clipped from V and 0 bases from J, the junction kept 6 bases outside the gene matches. The CDR3 DNA follows: TGTGCCAGCAGCCATGCTCAGCGGGGGGACTCCTACAATGAGCAGTTCTTC. This codes for CASSHAQRGDSYNEQFF.

This clone was observed a handful of times. This sequence joins TRBV18 and TRBJ2-1, with 12 bases matching TRBD1. This CDR3 has 15 residues. Germline lookup yields CDR1 KGHSH and CDR2 LQKENI. Losses at the gene ends were 4 bases for V and 8 bases for J; bases not matched to a gene: 6. The DNA for the CDR3 is TGTGCCAGCTCACGACCGGGACAGGGGGCCGATGAGCAGTTCTTC. It codes for CASSRPGQGADEQFF. The full variable domain, with the rest looked up from reference TRBV18 and TRBJ2-1, is NAGVMQNPRHLVRRRGQEARLRCSPMKGHSHVYWYRQLPEEGLKFMVYLQKENIIDESGMPKERFSAEFPKEGPSILRIQQVVRGDSAAYFCASSRPGQGADEQFFGPGTRLTVL.

This sequence joins TRBV5-1 and TRBJ1-6; D possibly corresponds to TRBD1 (6 bases). The CDR3 loop spans 16 amino acids. The V end lost 3 bases, the J end lost 4 bases, and 14 bases lay between the germline ends. The germline gives CDR1 SGHRS, CDR2 YFSETQ. The CDR3 sequence is CASSSELTGYNSPLHF. CDR3 sequence (DNA): TGCGCCAGCAGCTCCGAGCTTACAGGGTATAATTCACCCCTCCACTTT.

The rearrangement links TRBV10-1 to TRBJ2-3, with D maybe TRBD2 (6 bases). The CDR3 has 16 amino acids. The germline CDR1 and CDR2 sequences are WNHNN and SYGVQD (reference sequence). Trimming stripped 0 bases from V and 6 bases from J, with 16 bases between. The DNA of the CDR3 is TGCGCCAGCAGTGAGTCTGCAGGTGGAGGGGTCGATACGCAGTATTTT. It encodes CASSESAGGGVDTQYF.

This sequence joins TRBV7-9 and TRBJ2-6; D is perhaps TRBD2 (5 bases). Germline loops: CDR1 SEHNR, CDR2 FQNEAQ (reference sequence). This CDR3 spans 17 amino acids. This CDR3 is CVATPRETSSGANVLTF. CDR3 nucleotide sequence: TGTGTCGCAACGCCCCGGGAAACTTCCTCTGGGGCCAACGTCCTGACTTTC.

The chain is built from TRBV6-5 and TRBJ1-1; 7 nucleotides match TRBD1. Germline V gene sequence: CDR1 MNHEY, CDR2 SVGAGI. V shed 5 bases and J 0 bases; nucleotides not matched to a gene: 6. The CDR3 runs 15 residues. In DNA, the CDR3 is TGTGCCAGCAGTAAACGACAGGGTGTGAACACTGAAGCTTTCTTT. It translates to CASSKRQGVNTEAFF.

The V gene is TRBV7-2, the J gene TRBJ2-3; 11 nucleotides align to TRBD1. The CDR3 has 18 residues. Trimming cost V 5 bases and J 3 bases; bases outside gene matches: 13. Germline V gives CDR1 SGHTA, CDR2 FQGNSA. The CDR3 sequence is CASSILGQGAFRTDTQYF. The CDR3 DNA reads as TGTGCCAGCAGCATCCTCGGACAGGGGGCTTTTAGGACAGATACGCAGTATTTT.

The rearrangement uses TRBV4-2 and TRBJ1-2, with D unclear. The V gene lost 0 bases and the J gene lost 8 bases, with 10 bases spanning the gap. The germline gives CDR1 LGHNA, CDR2 YNFKEQ. CDR3 size: 13 residues. The CDR3 bases are TGTGCCAGCAGCCAAGATTTATCCGGGGGCTACACCTTC. This encodes CASSQDLSGGYTF.

The chain is built from TRBV25-1 and TRBJ2-3; 7 bases agree with TRBD2. V shed 2 bases, J shed 3 bases, and the junction held 8 bases outside the gene matches. This CDR3 spans 16 amino acids. Germline CDR1 reads MGHDK; CDR2 reads SYGVNS. This CDR3 reads CASSEILGLGTDTQYF. The CDR3 DNA follows: TGTGCCAGCAGTGAAATTTTAGGACTAGGGACAGATACGCAGTATTTT.

The gene calls are TRBV6-5 and TRBJ2-7; 11 nucleotides agree with TRBD2. The CDR3 totals 16 residues. Germline-derived CDR1 and CDR2 are MNHEY and SVGAGI. V was pared by 4 bases and J by 6 bases, with 11 bases of the junction left unmatched. The CDR3 region has the DNA TGTGCCAGCAGTTTCACGCCCGGGACTAGCGGATCCGAGCAGTACTTC. This sequence encodes CASSFTPGTSGSEQYF.

This chain joins TRBV6-5 and TRBJ1-2, with D unresolved. This CDR3 is built from 14 residues. With 6 bases removed from V and 0 bases from J, the gap between germline ends came to 11 bases. Germline CDR1 MNHEY, CDR2 SVGAGI. The CDR3 sequence is CASRFDLPNYGYTF. CDR3 DNA: TGTGCCAGCAGGTTCGACTTACCTAACTATGGCTACACCTTC.

This sequence joins TRBV11-3 and TRBJ1-1; D is undetermined. CDR1 is SGHNT, CDR2 YENEEA, per germline. V was trimmed by 0 bases and J by 7 bases, leaving 12 bases between them. CDR3 length: 14 amino acids. The CDR3 sequence is CASSLDRAGGEAFF. CDR3 coding DNA: TGTGCCAGCAGCTTAGACCGCGCGGGTGGTGAAGCTTTCTTT.